This TCR beta chain emerged from a study of human T cells and chemical hapten exposure. Time point given: pre-sensitization, week 0. Treatment meaning: therapeutic diphenylcyclopropenone sensitization with weekly scalp DPC. The CDR3 totals 16 residues. The germline V gene encodes CDR1 LGHDT and CDR2 YNNKEL (reference sequence). J gave up 3 bases and V 4 bases, and 9 bases lay outside the gene matches. TCRdb analysed the RACE reads with MiXCR anew, one entry per CDR3 protein. Of over 70,000 distinct CDR3 sequences in the sample, 13% to 15% were seen once. This clonotype was counted a few times. Sample: whole blood, taken in connection with sensitization to the hapten diphenylcyclopropenone (DPC). This receptor was taken from a woman in her fifties or sixties with alopecia areata. Some clones in this sample may be carry-over from other donors' samples. This rearrangement joins TRBV3-1 to TRBJ2-7, with 10 positions matching TRBD2. CDR3 residues: CASSRQPGTSVYEQYF. CDR3 DNA sequence: TGTGCCAGCAGCCGCCAACCCGGGACTAGCGTCTACGAGCAGTACTTC.